The clone carrying this T cell receptor (beta chain) is medium-sized within its sample. Its antigen remains unknown. V lost 7 bases, J lost 5 bases, and 5 bases stayed unmatched. Germline CDR1 reads WSHSY; CDR2 reads SAAADI. The CDR3 sequence is 13 residues long. The PCR was carried out with 60 Vbeta primers and 13 Jbeta primers. TCRdb's copy holds only in-frame clones and misses some; the assay was immunoSEQ multiplex PCR. The data hold 200,000 or so clones, with 75% to 90% observed a single time. This entry belongs to a study of cytomegalovirus exposure and HLA in healthy donors. General study points: CMV serostatus was the only immune exposure information that was available. A later analysis linked a missense DCLRE1C variant to TCR beta V- and J-gene trimming.

Input material: PBMCs. This clonotype was obtained from a woman in her forties or fifties in good health and CMV-seropositive. The chain has TRBV10-2 and TRBJ1-1; TRBD1 matches 9 bases. CDR3: CASNRQGETEAFF. CDR3 sequence (DNA): TGCGCCAGCAATCGACAGGGGGAGACTGAAGCTTTCTTT.